This T cell receptor (beta chain) is drawn from a study of post-analysis software for immune sequencing data. Study-level results: TRBV segments more frequent in patients than in controls numbered five and included TRBV5-6, TRBV5-1 and TRBV20-1.

With V trimmed by 0 bases and J by 7 bases, 11 bases remained unmatched. The CDR3 contains 15 residues. Germline V lookup: CDR1 DFQATT, CDR2 SNEGSKA (reference sequence). Comment on this clonotype: Its antigen is currently unknown.

Unique molecular identifiers were present in the TCR beta cDNA libraries. TCRdb redid the calling of the PCR reads with MiXCR, one entry per CDR3 protein. The table shows approximately 690,000 distinct CDR3 sequences, with approximately 60% occurring only once. The source material was blood. The receptor was derived from a girl aged 2 to 9 with multiple sclerosis. The chain employs TRBV20-1 and TRBJ2-5, with 7 bases matching TRBD2. The CDR3 DNA sequence: TGCAGTGCTAGAGATCGGGACCCCGGGGAGGGGACCCAGTACTTC. This sequence encodes CSARDRDPGEGTQYF.